A single T cell receptor beta chain is shown here with its context. Its cognate antigen has yet to be identified. No base quality values were provided; no much bigger clone lies one nucleotide off. Enrolling through a virtual design, the prospective study's participants ranged in age from roughly 18 to 90 years and lived across around 25 United States geographic areas. To assign participants to cohorts, the prospective study relied on clinical history that participants themselves reported in a screening survey and a study questionnaire. ImmuneRACE Cohort 3 recovered participants were defined by two consecutive negative NP/OP PCR tests, healthcare professional clearance, or symptom resolution. Mobile phlebotomists in the prospective study collected whole blood, serum and a nasopharyngeal or oropharyngeal swab from every participant. Participants in the prospective study had the option to provide additional blood draws and questionnaires over a roughly two-month period. Before DNA extraction, blood samples from the prospective study were shipped at room temperature or frozen.

The trim is 4 bases for V and 0 bases for J, with a gap of 14 bases between the germline ends. The CDR3 goes from the cysteine to the phenylalanine over 16 residues. Kept here is only the CDR3 DNA, which spans 48 bases and is read in frame from base 1. From a lookup of the germline V gene, CDR1 and CDR2 are SGHRS and YFSETQ. The sample originates from a study of blood T cell repertoires in COVID-19 (dated by TCRdb to between 2020 and 2021). In terms of the full investigation: The collaborator samples originated in the United States, Italy and Spain and spanned the acute and convalescent phases of COVID-19. The prospective study material was composed of cDNA or gDNA derived from T cells, B-cell-depleted T cells, or PBMCs. The dataset comprised deeply sampled blood TCRbeta repertoires from subjects exposed to, actively infected with, or recovered from COVID-19. The repertoires were made available in a free public database intended to serve as a resource for research on the immune response to SARS-CoV-2. Samples were obtained from the ongoing ImmuneRACE study (first 160 participants) and from 1,254 subjects provided by 6 global collaborators. A de-identified subject ID, COVID-19 status, age in years and sex were almost always included in the sample metadata. Where HLA class I and class II types were available, the types were taken from metadata supplied by the sample provider, not from assay-based typing. The paper's findings and limits, for the study overall: The amount of clinical and demographic metadata varied by source and participant and was provided uncurated.

The immunoSEQ Assay, a bias-controlled multiplex PCR, was used to amplify TCRbeta CDR3 regions from genomic DNA. Regarding the original processing steps: The number of nucleated cells in each sample was estimated by amplification of reference gene primers within the assay. To quantify the absolute abundance of each unique TCRbeta CDR3 rearrangement, sequence reads were collapsed and filtered. For each sample, productive Simpson clonality was calculated as the square root of Simpson's diversity index across productive rearrangements. TCRdb carries this immuneACCESS record with in-frame sequences only. Its versions omit some clonotypes, under half of them owing to an unresolved V gene in the studies checked, with the rest unexplained. The D gene and trimming were derived from the DNA, and the V and J assignments and clone size from that table. This sample holds roughly 360,000 clones; more than 70% were observed only once. The ten largest clones take up under 1.5% of the sample.

The clonotype originates from a man aged 25 to 40 who had recovered from COVID-19. The rearrangement joined TRBV5-1 to TRBJ1-5, and perhaps TRBD1 as D gene, on 6 matching bases. Sequenced sample: PBMCs or T cells enriched from blood (not recorded which). CDR3 reads: CASSPGGGPSNQPQHF. The base sequence is TGCGCCAGCAGCCCTGGCGGGGGCCCTAGCAATCAGCCCCAGCATTTT.